This TCR beta chain originates from a study of control samples from healthy donors and cancer patients (dated by TCRdb to 2019 to 2021). This clone was observed a few times. There is no known antigen for this receptor. The sample holds no much larger clone one base away, and base qualities are not on file. For this chain, trimming is 2 bases at the V end and 4 bases at the J end, and the number of junction bases without a gene match is 3. The CDR3 sequence holds 14 residues, the cysteine and phenylalanine included. Only the CDR3 region is kept as DNA, spanning 42 bases read in frame from base 1. For CDR1 and CDR2, the germline V gene lists MNHEY and SVGAGI. Receptors were amplified or captured by the immunoSEQ multiplex PCR assay. In TCRdb, the immuneACCESS table is reduced to in-frame sequences with V and J assigned. These tables do not hold every clone; where another copy was compared, an unresolved V gene accounts for under half, and the others remain unexplained. Recorded for this sample are some 67,000 clones; roughly 89% of them occurred a single time. Around 19% of the sample comes from the top ten.

The chain uses TRBV6-5 and TRBJ2-5, with 8 bases in between that match TRBD2. The sequence derives from a man in his sixties with lung cancer. Sequencing was performed on PBMCs. At the DNA level, the sequence is TGTGCCAGCAGTTACCCGGGGGGGGGAGAGACCCAGTACTTC. It translates as CASSYPGGGETQYF.